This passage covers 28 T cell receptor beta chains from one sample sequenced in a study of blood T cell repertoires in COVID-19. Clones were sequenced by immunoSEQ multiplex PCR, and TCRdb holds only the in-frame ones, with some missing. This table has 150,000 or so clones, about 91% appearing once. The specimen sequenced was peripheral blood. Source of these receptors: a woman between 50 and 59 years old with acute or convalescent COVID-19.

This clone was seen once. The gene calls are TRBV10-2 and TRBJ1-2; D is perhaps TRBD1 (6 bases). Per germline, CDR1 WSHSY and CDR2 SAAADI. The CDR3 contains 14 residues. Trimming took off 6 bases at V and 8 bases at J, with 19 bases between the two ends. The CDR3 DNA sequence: TGCGCCAGCAGGATGGGGCCAGGGGAAGCGGGCTACACCTTC. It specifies CASRMGPGEAGYTF.

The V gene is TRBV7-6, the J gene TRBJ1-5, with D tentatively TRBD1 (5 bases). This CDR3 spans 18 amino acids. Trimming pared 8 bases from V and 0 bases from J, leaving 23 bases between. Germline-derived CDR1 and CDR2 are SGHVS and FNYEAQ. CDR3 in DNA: TGTGCCAGCCCGATTCCCCCCAGACAGCCACCTAGCAATCAGCCCCAGCATTTT. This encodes CASPIPPRQPPSNQPQHF.

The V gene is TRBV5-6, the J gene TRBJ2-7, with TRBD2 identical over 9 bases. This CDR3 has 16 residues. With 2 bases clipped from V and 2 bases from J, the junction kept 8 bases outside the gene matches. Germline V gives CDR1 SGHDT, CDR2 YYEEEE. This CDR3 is CASSFRGSGSTYEQYF. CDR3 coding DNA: TGTGCCAGCAGCTTCCGGGGTAGCGGGAGTACCTACGAGCAGTACTTC.

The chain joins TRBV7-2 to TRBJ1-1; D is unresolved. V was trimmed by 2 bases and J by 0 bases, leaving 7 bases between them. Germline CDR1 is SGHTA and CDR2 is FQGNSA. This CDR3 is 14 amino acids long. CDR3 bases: TGTGCCAGCAGCTTATCCGGGTTGAACACTGAAGCTTTCTTT. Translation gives CASSLSGLNTEAFF.

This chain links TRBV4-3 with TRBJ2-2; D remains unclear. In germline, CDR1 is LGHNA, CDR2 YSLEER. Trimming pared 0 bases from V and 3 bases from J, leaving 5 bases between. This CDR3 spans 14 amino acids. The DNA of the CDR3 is TGCGCCAGCAGCCAAGACGACTACACCGGGGAGCTGTTTTTT. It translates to CASSQDDYTGELFF.

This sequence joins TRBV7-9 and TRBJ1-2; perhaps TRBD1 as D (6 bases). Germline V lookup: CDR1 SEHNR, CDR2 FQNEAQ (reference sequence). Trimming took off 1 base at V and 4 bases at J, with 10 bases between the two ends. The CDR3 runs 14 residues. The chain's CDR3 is CASSLVTGSYGYTF. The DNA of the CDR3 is TGTGCCAGCAGCTTAGTTACAGGGAGCTATGGCTACACCTTC.

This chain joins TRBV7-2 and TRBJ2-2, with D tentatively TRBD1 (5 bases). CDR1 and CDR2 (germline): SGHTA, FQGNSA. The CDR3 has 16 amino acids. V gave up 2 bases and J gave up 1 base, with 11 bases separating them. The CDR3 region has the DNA TGTGCCAGCAGCTTACAGGGCCCGGGGAACACCGGGGAGCTGTTTTTT. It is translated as CASSLQGPGNTGELFF.

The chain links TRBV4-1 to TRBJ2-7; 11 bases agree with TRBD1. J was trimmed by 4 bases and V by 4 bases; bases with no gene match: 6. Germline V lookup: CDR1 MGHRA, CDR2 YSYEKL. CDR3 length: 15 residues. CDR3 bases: TGCGCCAGCAGCCGAATGGGACAGGGGGGGTACGAGCAGTACTTC. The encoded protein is CASSRMGQGGYEQYF.

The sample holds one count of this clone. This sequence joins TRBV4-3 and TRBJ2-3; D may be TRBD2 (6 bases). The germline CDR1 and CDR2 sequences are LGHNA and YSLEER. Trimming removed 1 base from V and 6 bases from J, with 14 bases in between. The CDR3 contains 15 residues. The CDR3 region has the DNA TGCGCCAGCAGCCAAGCGCCAGCGGGTGATGATACGCAGTATTTT. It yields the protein CASSQAPAGDDTQYF.

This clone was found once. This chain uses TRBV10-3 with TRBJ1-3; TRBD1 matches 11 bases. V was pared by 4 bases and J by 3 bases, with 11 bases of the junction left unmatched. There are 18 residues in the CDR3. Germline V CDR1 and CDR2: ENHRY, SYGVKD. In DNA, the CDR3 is TGTGCCATCAGTGCAGCCCTGGACAGGGGGCTGTATGGAAACACCATATATTTT. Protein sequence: CAISAALDRGLYGNTIYF.

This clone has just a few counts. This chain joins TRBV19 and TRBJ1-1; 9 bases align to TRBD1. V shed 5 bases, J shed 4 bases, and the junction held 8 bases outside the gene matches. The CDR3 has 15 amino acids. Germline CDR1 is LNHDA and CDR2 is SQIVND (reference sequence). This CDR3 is CASSLGQGSSTEAFF. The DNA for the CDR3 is TGTGCCAGTAGTCTCGGACAGGGGAGCAGCACTGAAGCTTTCTTT.

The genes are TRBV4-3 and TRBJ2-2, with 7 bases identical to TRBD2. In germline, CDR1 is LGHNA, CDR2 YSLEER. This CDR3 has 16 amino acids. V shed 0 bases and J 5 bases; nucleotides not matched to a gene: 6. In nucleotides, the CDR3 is TGCGCCAGCAGCCAAGATAGGGAGGGCAGGACCGGGGAGCTGTTTTTT. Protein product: CASSQDREGRTGELFF.

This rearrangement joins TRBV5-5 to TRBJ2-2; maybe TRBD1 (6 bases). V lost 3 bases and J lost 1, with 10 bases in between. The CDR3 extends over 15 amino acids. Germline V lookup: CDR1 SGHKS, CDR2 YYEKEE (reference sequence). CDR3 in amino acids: CASSSYRVNTGELFF. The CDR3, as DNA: TGTGCCAGCAGCTCTTACAGGGTGAACACCGGGGAGCTGTTTTTT.

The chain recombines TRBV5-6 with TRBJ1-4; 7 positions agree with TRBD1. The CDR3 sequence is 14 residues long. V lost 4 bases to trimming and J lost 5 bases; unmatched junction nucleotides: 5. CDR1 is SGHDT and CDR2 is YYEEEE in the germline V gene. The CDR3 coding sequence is TGTGCCAGCAGCGACGCGGGACAGAATGAAAAACTGTTTTTT. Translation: CASSDAGQNEKLFF.

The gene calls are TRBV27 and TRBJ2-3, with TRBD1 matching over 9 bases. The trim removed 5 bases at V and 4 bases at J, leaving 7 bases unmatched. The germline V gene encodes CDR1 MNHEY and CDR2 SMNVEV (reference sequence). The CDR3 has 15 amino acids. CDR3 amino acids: CASSHRDRVADTQYF. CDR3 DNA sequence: TGTGCCAGCAGTCACCGGGACAGGGTCGCAGATACGCAGTATTTT.

The CDR3 bases are TGTGCCAGCAGCAACTCGGGACTCTCCTACGAGCAGTACTTC. Its protein product is CASSNSGLSYEQYF. The chain is built from TRBV9 and TRBJ2-7, with D possibly TRBD2 on 6 matching bases. The CDR3 spans 14 residues. The V end lost 4 bases, the J end lost 0 bases, and 11 bases lay between the germline ends. Germline CDR1 reads SGDLS; CDR2 reads YYNGEE.

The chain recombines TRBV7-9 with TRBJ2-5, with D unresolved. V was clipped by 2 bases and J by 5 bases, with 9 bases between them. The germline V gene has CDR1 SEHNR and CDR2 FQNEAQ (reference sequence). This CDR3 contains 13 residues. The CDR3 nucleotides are TGTGCCAGCAGCTTATTACAGTTGGAGACCCAGTACTTC. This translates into CASSLLQLETQYF.

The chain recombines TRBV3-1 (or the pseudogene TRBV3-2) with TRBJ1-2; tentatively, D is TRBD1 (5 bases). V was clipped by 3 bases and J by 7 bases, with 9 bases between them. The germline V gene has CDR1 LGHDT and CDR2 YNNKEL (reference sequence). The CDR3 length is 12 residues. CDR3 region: CASSHAQGGYTF. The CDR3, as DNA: TGTGCCAGCAGCCACGCCCAGGGTGGCTACACCTTC.

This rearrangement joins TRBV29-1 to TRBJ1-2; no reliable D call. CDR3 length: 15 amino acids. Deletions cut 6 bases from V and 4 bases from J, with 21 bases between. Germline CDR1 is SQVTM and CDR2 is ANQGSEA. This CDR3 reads CSVTVRGVGIYGYTF. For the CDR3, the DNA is TGCAGCGTGACCGTGCGCGGAGTTGGAATCTATGGCTACACCTTC.

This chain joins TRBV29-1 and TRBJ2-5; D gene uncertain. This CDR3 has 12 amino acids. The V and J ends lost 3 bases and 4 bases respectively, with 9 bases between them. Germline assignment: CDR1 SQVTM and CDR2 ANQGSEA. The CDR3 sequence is CSVDPGGETQYF. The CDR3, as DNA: TGCAGCGTTGATCCAGGTGGAGAGACCCAGTACTTC.

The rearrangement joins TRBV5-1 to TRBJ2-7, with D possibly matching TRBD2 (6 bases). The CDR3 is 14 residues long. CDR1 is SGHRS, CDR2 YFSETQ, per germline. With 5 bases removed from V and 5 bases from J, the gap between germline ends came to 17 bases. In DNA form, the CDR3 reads TGCGCCAGCAGGGTGGCGGGGTACGACGACGAGCAGTACTTC. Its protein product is CASRVAGYDDEQYF. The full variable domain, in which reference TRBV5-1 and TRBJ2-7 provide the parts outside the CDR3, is KAGVTQTPRYLIKTRGQQVTLSCSPISGHRSVSWYQQTPGQGLQFLFEYFSETQRNKGNFPGRFSGRQFSNSRSEMNVSTLELGDSALYLCASRVAGYDDEQYFGPGTRLTVT.

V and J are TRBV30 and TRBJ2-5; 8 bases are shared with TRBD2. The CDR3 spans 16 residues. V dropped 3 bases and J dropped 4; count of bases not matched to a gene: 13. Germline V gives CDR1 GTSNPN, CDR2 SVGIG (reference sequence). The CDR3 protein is CAWRVGGGPRRETQYF. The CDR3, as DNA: TGTGCCTGGAGAGTCGGCGGGGGGCCTCGACGAGAGACCCAGTACTTC.

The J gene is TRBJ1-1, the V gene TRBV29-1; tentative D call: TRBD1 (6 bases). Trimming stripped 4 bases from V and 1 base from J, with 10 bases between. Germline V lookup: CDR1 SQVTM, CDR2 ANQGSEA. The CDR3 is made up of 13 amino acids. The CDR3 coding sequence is TGCAGCGTTGCAGGACAGCAGAACACTGAAGCTTTCTTT. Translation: CSVAGQQNTEAFF.

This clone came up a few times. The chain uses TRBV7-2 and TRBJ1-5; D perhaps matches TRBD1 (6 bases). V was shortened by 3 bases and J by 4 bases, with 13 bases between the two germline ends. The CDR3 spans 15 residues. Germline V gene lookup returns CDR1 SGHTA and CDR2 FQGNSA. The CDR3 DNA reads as TGTGCCAGCAGCTTGCGACAGGACGTTAATCAGCCCCAGCATTTT. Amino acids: CASSLRQDVNQPQHF.

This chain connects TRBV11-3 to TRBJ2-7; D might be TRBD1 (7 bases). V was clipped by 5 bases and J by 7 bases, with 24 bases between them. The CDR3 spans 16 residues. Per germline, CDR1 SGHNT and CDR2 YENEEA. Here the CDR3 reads CASSPAGGTNTGEQYF. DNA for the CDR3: TGTGCCAGCAGCCCAGCAGGGGGGACAAACACGGGGGAGCAGTACTTC.

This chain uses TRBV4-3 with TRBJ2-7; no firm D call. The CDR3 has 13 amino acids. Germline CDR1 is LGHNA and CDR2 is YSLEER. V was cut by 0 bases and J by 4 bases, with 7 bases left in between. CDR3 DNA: TGCGCCAGCAGCCAAGAGATGCGGTACGAGCAGTACTTC. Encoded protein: CASSQEMRYEQYF.

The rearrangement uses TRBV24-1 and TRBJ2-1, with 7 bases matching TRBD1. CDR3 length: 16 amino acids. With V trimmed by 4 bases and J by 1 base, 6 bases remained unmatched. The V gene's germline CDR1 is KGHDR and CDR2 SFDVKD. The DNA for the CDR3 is TGTGCCACCAGTGACCCCGACAGGGCATCCTACAATGAGCAGTTCTTC. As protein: CATSDPDRASYNEQFF.

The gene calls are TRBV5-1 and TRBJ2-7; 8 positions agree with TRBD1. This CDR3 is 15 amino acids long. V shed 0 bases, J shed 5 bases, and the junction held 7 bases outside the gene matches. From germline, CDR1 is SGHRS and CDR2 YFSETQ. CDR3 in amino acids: CASSLAGGSGDEQYF. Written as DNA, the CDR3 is TGCGCCAGCAGCTTGGCAGGGGGCTCGGGTGACGAGCAGTACTTC.